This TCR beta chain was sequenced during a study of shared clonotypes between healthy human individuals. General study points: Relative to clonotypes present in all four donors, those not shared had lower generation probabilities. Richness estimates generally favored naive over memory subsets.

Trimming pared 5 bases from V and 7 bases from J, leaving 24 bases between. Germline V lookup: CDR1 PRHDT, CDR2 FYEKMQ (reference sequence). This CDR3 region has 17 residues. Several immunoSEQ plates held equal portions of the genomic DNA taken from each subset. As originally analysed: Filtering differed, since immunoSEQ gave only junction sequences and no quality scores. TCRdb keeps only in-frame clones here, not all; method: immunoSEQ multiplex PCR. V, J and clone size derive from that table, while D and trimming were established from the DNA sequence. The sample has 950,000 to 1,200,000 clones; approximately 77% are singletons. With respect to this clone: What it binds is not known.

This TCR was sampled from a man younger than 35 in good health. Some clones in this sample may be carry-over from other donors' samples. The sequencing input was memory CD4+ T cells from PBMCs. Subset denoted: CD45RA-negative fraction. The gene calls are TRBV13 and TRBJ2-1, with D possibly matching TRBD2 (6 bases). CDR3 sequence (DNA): TGTGCCAGCAGCCTTCGGAGGGTAGCTACCAGAGGAAATGAGCAGTTCTTC. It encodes CASSLRRVATRGNEQFF. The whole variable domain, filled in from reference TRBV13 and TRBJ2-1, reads AAGVIQSPRHLIKEKRETATLKCYPIPRHDTVYWYQQGPGQDPQFLISFYEKMQSDKGSIPDRFSAQQFSDYHSELNMSSLELGDSALYFCASSLRRVATRGNEQFFGPGTRLTVL.